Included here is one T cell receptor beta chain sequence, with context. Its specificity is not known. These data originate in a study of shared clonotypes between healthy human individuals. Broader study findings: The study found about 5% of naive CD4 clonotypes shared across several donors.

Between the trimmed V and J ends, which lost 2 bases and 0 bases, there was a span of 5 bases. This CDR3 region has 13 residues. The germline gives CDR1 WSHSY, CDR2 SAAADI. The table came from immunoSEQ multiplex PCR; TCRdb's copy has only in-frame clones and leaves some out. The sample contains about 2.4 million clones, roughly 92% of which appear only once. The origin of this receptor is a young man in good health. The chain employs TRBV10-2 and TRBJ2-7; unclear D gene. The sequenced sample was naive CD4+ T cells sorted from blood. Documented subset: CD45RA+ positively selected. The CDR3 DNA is TGCGCCAGCAGTGAGCCGGTCTCCTACGAGCAGTACTTC. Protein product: CASSEPVSYEQYF.